Below are 20 T cell receptor beta chains sequenced from a single sample in a study of T cell repertoires in cytomegalovirus infection. TCRdb re-called the reads with MiXCR, one entry per CDR3 protein. The sample holds 130,000 or so distinct CDR3 sequences, roughly 6% seen once. The sample consisted of PBMCs. The receptors come from a human donor in good health (CMV status not recorded). Some clones in this sample may be carry-over from other donors' samples.

This clonotype was detected ten times or more. The germline gene is not matched at one end of the junction; a read error may be the cause. The genes are TRBV7-2 and TRBJ1-1, with TRBD1 identical over 8 bases. CDR3 length: 14 residues. Germline assignment: CDR1 SGHTA and CDR2 FQGNSA. CDR3 in DNA: TGTGCCAGCAGCGCCCGGACAGGGCCGGGGGAAGGGGACTTT. It translates to CASSARTGPGEGDF.

With respect to this clonotype: Since the CDR3 does not end with the conserved phenylalanine or tryptophan, this likely comes from a read error. The DNA is omitted, as the CDR3 cannot be located on it reliably, and the CDR3 follows TCRdb's listing. This CDR3 is CSAGGGTARYY. This rearrangement joins TRBV20-1 to TRBJ2-7. Germline V gene data show CDR1 as DFQATT and CDR2 as SNEGSKA (reference sequence). The CDR3 is 11 residues long, ends included.

The rearrangement links TRBV5-6 to TRBJ1-2; 7 bases are a match to TRBD1. Germline CDR1 SGHDT, CDR2 YYEEEE. Trimming cost V 4 bases and J 2 bases; bases outside gene matches: 5. The CDR3 is 14 residues long. Here the CDR3 DNA reads TGTGCCAGCAGCCCGACAGGGTCAAACTATGGCTACACCTTC. Translation gives CASSPTGSNYGYTF.

This clonotype was counted at least ten times. The chain joins TRBV28 to TRBJ2-7, with D unresolved. Trimming stripped 3 bases from V and 7 bases from J, with 10 bases between. The germline V gene has CDR1 MDHEN and CDR2 SYDVKM. The CDR3 is 12 amino acids. This CDR3 reads CASSLETMEQYF. CDR3 sequence (DNA): TGTGCCAGCAGTTTGGAGACAATGGAGCAGTACTTC.

The sample holds a few counts of this clonotype. The chain couples TRBV6-1 to TRBJ1-6, with D unresolved. The V gene lost 10 bases and the J gene lost 3 bases, with 13 bases spanning the gap. This CDR3 comprises 14 residues. Per the germline V gene, CDR1 is MNHNS and CDR2 is SASEGT. DNA of the CDR3: TGTGCCACCGGTGATAATTTCTATAATTCACCCCTCCACTTT. It specifies CATGDNFYNSPLHF.

This clonotype was seen a few times. This chain uses TRBV20-1 with TRBJ2-2, with TRBD1 matching 8 bases. The V and J ends lost 3 bases and 5 bases, in that order; junction bases with no gene match: 14. The germline gives CDR1 DFQATT, CDR2 SNEGSKA (reference sequence). CDR3 size: 17 residues. The CDR3 loop is CSARGMQQGVGTGELFF. The CDR3 nucleotides are TGCAGTGCTAGGGGAATGCAACAGGGGGTAGGAACCGGGGAGCTGTTTTTT.

This clonotype was seen ten or more times. V usage is TRBV7-2 and J usage is TRBJ1-2; D gene ambiguous. This CDR3 is built from 15 residues. Germline lookup yields CDR1 SGHTA and CDR2 FQGNSA. The ends were cut back, 5 bases at V and 0 bases at J, with 13 bases in the middle. This CDR3 is CASSPTQSPNYGYTF. The CDR3, as DNA: TGTGCCAGCAGCCCCACCCAAAGCCCTAACTATGGCTACACCTTC.

The sample holds a few counts of this clonotype. This chain joins TRBV2 and TRBJ2-5, with D possibly matching TRBD2 (6 bases). The CDR3 extends over 16 amino acids. The V end was cut by 6 bases, the J end by 4 bases, with 21 bases between. The germline CDR1 and CDR2 sequences are SNHLY and FYNNEI. CDR3 nucleotide sequence: TGTGCCAGCAGGGGGGGATTGGGGCAAGCGGGAGAGACCCAGTACTTC. Its protein is CASRGGLGQAGETQYF.

The chain's CDR3 is CASSFGQGLSYEQYF. The CDR3 region has the DNA TGTGCCAGCAGCTTCGGACAGGGGCTATCCTACGAGCAGTACTTC. This chain connects TRBV7-3 to TRBJ2-7; 9 nucleotides agree with TRBD1. The CDR3 extends over 15 amino acids. The J segment lost 1 base and the V segment lost 3 bases, leaving 4 bases of the junction unmatched. In germline, CDR1 is SGHTA, CDR2 FQGTGA.

V usage is TRBV28 and J usage is TRBJ1-3; 10 bases agree with TRBD1. Germline loops: CDR1 MDHEN, CDR2 SYDVKM. Trimming removed 7 bases from V and 2 bases from J; junction bases left unmatched: 8. This CDR3 comprises 16 residues. The chain's CDR3 is CASISRGTGAGNTIYF. CDR3 bases: TGTGCCAGCATCTCCAGGGGGACAGGGGCTGGAAACACCATATATTTT.

This clonotype was found many times. The genes are TRBV20-1 and TRBJ2-1; D remains unclear. The CDR3 extends over 12 amino acids. With 3 bases removed from V and 8 bases from J, the gap between germline ends came to 11 bases. Germline V lookup: CDR1 DFQATT, CDR2 SNEGSKA (reference sequence). The CDR3, as DNA: TGCAGTGCTAGCCTTGTTCTCCATGAGCAGTTCTTC. The encoded protein is CSASLVLHEQFF.

This clonotype showed up many times. The chain uses TRBV5-4 and TRBJ1-1; D remains unclear. The CDR3 has 16 amino acids. From germline, CDR1 is SGHNT and CDR2 YYREEE (reference sequence). Trimming removed 0 bases from V and 6 bases from J, with 18 bases in between. CDR3 protein: CASSLALGYGAAEAFF. The CDR3 DNA is TGTGCCAGCAGCTTGGCGTTGGGTTACGGAGCGGCTGAAGCTTTCTTT.

In the case of this clonotype: This clone may be a read error of a much larger clone one base away. The chain links TRBV6-2 or TRBV6-3 to TRBJ2-3; D ambiguous. CDR3 length: 14 residues. Deletions cut 6 bases from V and 9 bases from J, with 19 bases between. The germline V gene encodes CDR1 MNHEY and CDR2 SVGEGT. The CDR3 region is CASSAPASASTQYF. CDR3 DNA: TGTGCCAGCAGCGCACCAGCGAGCGCGTCCACGCAGTATTTT.

In this sample, this clonotype turned up many times. The chain has TRBV20-1 and TRBJ1-5; D possibly corresponds to TRBD1 (6 bases). Germline V lookup: CDR1 DFQATT, CDR2 SNEGSKA (reference sequence). The V gene lost 5 bases and the J gene lost 3 bases, with 14 bases spanning the gap. The CDR3 has 14 amino acids. In DNA form, the CDR3 reads TGCAGTGCTGCCACGGGACACCCCAATCAGCCCCAGCATTTT. Protein: CSAATGHPNQPQHF.

This clonotype was picked up a small number of times. J is TRBJ1-5 and V is TRBV12-3 or TRBV12-4; D remains unclear. The CDR3 is 14 amino acids. Between the trimmed V and J ends, which lost 2 bases and 0 bases, there was a span of 5 bases. The CDR3 nucleotides read TGTGCCAGCAGTTTACGGAATAGCAATCAGCCCCAGCATTTT. This gives the protein CASSLRNSNQPQHF.

To note about this clonotype: One base away lies a much larger clone, so this may be a sequencing read error. The chain links TRBV7-9 to TRBJ2-1; D remains ambiguous. Germline loops: CDR1 SEHNR, CDR2 FQNEAQ (reference sequence). This CDR3 is 11 amino acids long. The CDR3: CATSLKNEQFF. The CDR3 DNA reads TGTGCCACCAGCTTAAAAAATGAGCAGTTCTTC. The whole variable domain, filled in from reference TRBV7-9 and TRBJ2-1, reads DTGVSQNPRHKITKRGQNVTFRCDPISEHNRLYWYRQTLGQGPEFLTYFQNEAQLEKSRLLSDRFSAERPKGSFSTLEIQRTEQGDSAMYLCATSLKNEQFFGPGTRLTVL.

This clonotype was recorded many times. This chain uses TRBV19 with TRBJ2-1, with 11 bases lining up with TRBD1. This CDR3 has 14 amino acids. The germline CDR1 and CDR2 sequences are LNHDA and SQIVND (reference sequence). J was trimmed by 9 bases and V by 6 bases; bases with no gene match: 7. The CDR3 nucleotides read TGTGCCAGTAGCACTCGGACAGGGGGCACTGAGCAGTTCTTC. This encodes CASSTRTGGTEQFF.

This clonotype was seen repeatedly, ten times or more. V is TRBV4-1 and J is TRBJ2-1, with 7 nucleotides matching TRBD2. The CDR3 is made up of 15 amino acids. Trimming cost V 4 bases and J 8 bases; bases outside gene matches: 11. Germline values: CDR1 MGHRA, CDR2 YSYEKL. The CDR3 protein is CASSPGNAGVDEQFF. The DNA for the CDR3 is TGCGCCAGCAGCCCAGGCAACGCGGGGGTGGATGAGCAGTTCTTC.

The chain has TRBV10-2 and TRBJ1-1; D perhaps matches TRBD1 (6 bases). There are 13 residues in the CDR3. Trimming took 7 bases from V and 1 from J, leaving 10 bases between them. The germline CDR1 and CDR2 sequences are WSHSY and SAAADI. CDR3 bases: TGCGCCAGCACCCGGACAGCGAACACTGAAGCTTTCTTT. Amino acids: CASTRTANTEAFF.

V and J are TRBV12-3 or TRBV12-4 and TRBJ1-1; D is uncertain. The CDR3 contains 13 residues. V gave up 6 bases and J gave up 8 bases, with 16 bases separating them. The CDR3 sequence is CASSPPWGGEAFF. CDR3 coding DNA: TGTGCCAGCAGCCCTCCGTGGGGAGGGGAAGCTTTCTTT.